This T cell receptor (beta chain) was recovered during a study of T cell changes during pregnancy in multiple sclerosis. CDR3 length equals 14 residues. V shed 2 bases and J shed 6 bases, with 11 bases lying between them. CDR1 is SGHTA and CDR2 is FQGTGA in the germline V gene. Sequencing was performed with immunoSEQ multiplex PCR; in TCRdb, only in-frame clones are kept and a portion is missing. Of approximately 44,000 clones listed, approximately 90% are singletons. The chain carries TRBV7-3 and TRBJ2-1, with no clear D. This specimen consisted of CD4+ T cells from peripheral blood mononuclear cells, obtained before pregnancy. This TCR derives from a female donor with multiple sclerosis, enrolled in a pregnancy study. The CDR3 DNA follows: TGTGCCAGCAGCTTAGCCGGAGTGCCCAATGAGCAGTTCTTC. Its protein is CASSLAGVPNEQFF.